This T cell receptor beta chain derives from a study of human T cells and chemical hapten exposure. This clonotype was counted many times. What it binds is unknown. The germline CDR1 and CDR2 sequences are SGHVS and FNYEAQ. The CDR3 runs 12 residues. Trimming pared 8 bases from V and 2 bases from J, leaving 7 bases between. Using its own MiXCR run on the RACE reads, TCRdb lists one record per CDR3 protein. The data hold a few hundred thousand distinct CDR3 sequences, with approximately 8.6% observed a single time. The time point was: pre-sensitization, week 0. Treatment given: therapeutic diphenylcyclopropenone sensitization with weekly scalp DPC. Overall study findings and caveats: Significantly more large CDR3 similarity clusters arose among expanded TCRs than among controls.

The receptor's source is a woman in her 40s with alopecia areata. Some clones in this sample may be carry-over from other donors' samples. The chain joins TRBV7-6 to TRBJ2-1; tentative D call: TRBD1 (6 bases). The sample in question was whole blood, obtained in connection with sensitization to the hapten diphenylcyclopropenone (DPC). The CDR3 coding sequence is TGTGCCAGCGGGGGCCCCTACAATGAGCAGTTCTTC. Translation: CASGGPYNEQFF.